This record covers a single T cell receptor beta chain. Its antigen is unknown. The data belong to a study of T cells expressing NK-cell markers. Overall study context: Sorted CD3+CD56-NKG2C+, CD3+CD56+NKG2C+ and CD3+CD56+NKG2C- T cells supplied the TCR beta repertoires. General study findings and limits: Certain NKG2C+ T cell clones were expanded, and their HCMV specificity remained unclear. The same clonotypes also predominated in the CD3+CD56-NKG2C+ fraction of several donors.

CDR3 size: 12 residues. Per the germline V gene, CDR1 is SEHNR and CDR2 is FQNEAQ (reference sequence). 5'RACE template switching built TCR beta cDNA with unique molecular identifiers. TCRdb reprocessed the 5' RACE reads and reports one entry per CDR3 protein, with no DNA. The table for this sample gives 450,000 to 600,000 distinct CDR3 sequences. The TCR sequence derives from a man aged 18-30 years in good health. The genes are TRBV7-9 and TRBJ1-1. The sequenced sample was blood T cells: a sorted CD56 or NKG2C T cell subset, CD4+ or CD8+ T cells, or bulk PBMC T cells (not recorded which). The CDR3 sequence is CASRKEGIPAFF.